This TCR beta chain was identified during a study of molecular identifiers for immune sequencing clone quantification. The CDR3 is 13 amino acids. Germline loops: CDR1 SNHLY, CDR2 FYNNEI. The germline V and J ends were trimmed by 3 bases and 0 bases, with 3 bases remaining between them. This clonotype was recorded a few times. Antigen: not known. Previously described methods and listed TCR primers were used for bulk TCR libraries. TCRdb itself ran the PCR reads through MiXCR, one entry per CDR3 protein. The table shows about half a million distinct CDR3 sequences, with over 20% occurring only once. The CD8+CD4-CCR7+CD45RA+ phenotype defined the sorted naive CD8 T cells. Points from the study as a whole: Effector cells had over 99% of their molecules in clones above 20 RNA copies, while naive cells had under 1%.

V and J are TRBV2 and TRBJ1-3; D remains unclear. The source is a human donor in good health. Some libraries in this study had Jurkat cell RNA spiked in. The specimen was naive CD8+ T cells from blood, with Jurkat cell RNA spiked in. The subset here: FACS-sorted CD8+CD4-CCR7+CD45RA+ naive T cells. The CDR3 loop is CASSDSSGNTIYF. DNA of the CDR3: TGTGCCAGCAGTGACAGCTCTGGAAACACCATATATTTT. Full variable domain (outside the CDR3, taken from reference TRBV2 and TRBJ1-3): EPEVTQTPSHQVTQMGQEVILRCVPISNHLYFYWYRQILGQKVEFLVSFYNNEISEKSEIFDDQFSVERPDGSNFTLKIRSTKLEDSAMYFCASSDSSGNTIYFGEGSWLTVV.